The rows below give T cell receptor beta chains drawn from one sample of a study of metastatic and nonmetastatic thyroid tumors. TCRdb reanalyzed the PCR reads with MiXCR. The table lists about 40,000 clones, 10% to 12% of them singletons, with around 25% in the top ten. The sample consisted of blood. Every receptor here comes from a female donor with papillary thyroid cancer or a benign thyroid nodule (not recorded which). Some clones in this sample may be carry-over from other donors' samples. The CDR3 runs from the conserved cysteine through the conserved F or W. D genes are given only for firm matches. Expanded clones get a size class; other rows say once, few or many, or leave the size out.

medium-sized	18	NA	TRBV11-2	TRBJ1-6	TGTGCCAGCAGCTTAGATCAACAGGCGATCTCCTATAATTCACCCCTCCACTTT	CASSLDQQAISYNSPLHF
many	11	NA	TRBV30	TRBJ2-7	TGTGCCTGGAGTCCTGGGCGGGAGCAGTACTTC	CAWSPGREQYF
many	17	NA	TRBV10-2	TRBJ2-2	TGCGCCAGCAGCCTTACGTCCTTCGTAGATCAACTCGGGGAGCTGTTTTTT	CASSLTSFVDQLGELFF
many	16	NA	TRBV5-5	TRBJ1-2	TGTGCCAGCAGCTACTGGGCAGAAACCACTAACTATGGCTACACCTTC	CASSYWAETTNYGYTF
many	11	NA	TRBV6-2/TRBV6-3	TRBJ2-7	TGTGCCAGCCGGGCCACCTACGAGCAGTACTTC	CASRATYEQYF
many	15	NA	TRBV2	TRBJ2-3	TGTGCCAGCACGACGCGGGCAAGGAAAGGAGATACGCAGTATTTT	CASTTRARKGDTQYF
many	18	TRBD1	TRBV19	TRBJ1-5	TGTGCCAGTAGTATTGGGGATCGACAGGGGAATGGCAATCAGCCCCAGCATTTT	CASSIGDRQGNGNQPQHF
NA	19	TRBD2	TRBV7-6	TRBJ2-7	TGTGCCAGCATTGGGCTTCTCGCGGGACTAGCGGGAAGCTCCTACGAGCAGTACTTC	CASIGLLAGLAGSSYEQYF
many	17	TRBD2	TRBV6-6	TRBJ2-2	TGTGCCAGCAGTTACTCGATAGCGGGATCGAACACCGGGGAGCTGTTTTTT	CASSYSIAGSNTGELFF
NA	14	NA	TRBV7-9	TRBJ2-5	TGTGCCAGCAGCTCCCGAAGGGCTCAAGAGACCCAGTACTTC	CASSSRRAQETQYF
many	16	NA	TRBV7-9	TRBJ2-5	TGTGCCAGCAGCTTAGATCAGGGGTGGGGGCAAGAGACCCAGTACTTC	CASSLDQGWGQETQYF
once	15	NA	TRBV18	TRBJ1-1	TGTGCCAGCTCTCCCCCGGGACGTACGAACACTGAAGCTTTCTTT	CASSPPGRTNTEAFF
many	14	TRBD2	TRBV7-2	TRBJ2-1	TGTGCCAGCAGCCGGACTAGCGGGAGTAATGAGCAGTTCTTC	CASSRTSGSNEQFF
NA	16	TRBD1	TRBV12-3/TRBV12-4	TRBJ2-7	TGTGCCAGCAGTTCTAAAGGACAGGTGCCCCCCTACGAGCAGTACTTC	CASSSKGQVPPYEQYF
many	14	TRBD2	TRBV20-1	TRBJ2-1	TGCAGTGCTGGACTAGCTCTATCCTACAATGAGCAGTTCTTC	CSAGLALSYNEQFF
many	15	TRBD1	TRBV5-5	TRBJ1-4	TGTGCCAGCAGCTTGGGGTGGACAGGCGGTGAAAAACTGTTTTTT	CASSLGWTGGEKLFF
many	12	NA	TRBV7-9	TRBJ2-2	TGTGCCAGCAGCTGGACAGCCGGGGAGCTGTTTTTT	CASSWTAGELFF
many	15	TRBD1	TRBV20-1	TRBJ1-1	TGCAGTGCTAGAGATACGACAGGGTTGGGGTCTGAAGCTTTCTTT	CSARDTTGLGSEAFF
medium-sized	21	NA	TRBV24-1	TRBJ2-2	TGTGCCACCAGTGACCCCATTGGGTCTAGGAGAGGCCTCGCGAACACCGGGGAGCTGTTTTTT	CATSDPIGSRRGLANTGELFF
many	14	NA	TRBV10-3	TRBJ2-3	TGTGCCATCACCAGTGGCACCAACACAGATACGCAGTATTTT	CAITSGTNTDTQYF
many	13	NA	TRBV5-6	TRBJ1-1	TGTGCCAGCAGCTTGGGGGGGAACACTGAAGCTTTCTTT	CASSLGGNTEAFF
many	18	TRBD2	TRBV3-1	TRBJ2-7	TGTGCCAGCAGCGAAGGACTAGCGGGAGCCCCCTCGGGCTACGAGCAGTACTTC	CASSEGLAGAPSGYEQYF
many	19	TRBD1	TRBV28	TRBJ1-5	TGTGCCAGCAGTTTAAGACAGGGCTGGTTGGGAAATAGCAATCAGCCCCAGCATTTT	CASSLRQGWLGNSNQPQHF
many	15	TRBD1	TRBV10-3	TRBJ2-2	TGTGCCATCAAGACGGGACAGGGGAACACCGGGGAGCTGTTTTTT	CAIKTGQGNTGELFF
many	14	NA	TRBV11-2	TRBJ2-5	TGTGCCAGCAGCTGGGGGGCAGGGGGAGAGACCCAGTACTTC	CASSWGAGGETQYF
many	14	TRBD1	TRBV20-1	TRBJ2-5	TGCAGTGCTAGAAGGGGGCATGCGTCGGAGACCCAGTACTTC	CSARRGHASETQYF
many	13	NA	TRBV6-4	TRBJ1-1	TGTGCCAGCAGTGATGGGCGAAGTGCTGAAGCTTTCTTT	CASSDGRSAEAFF
many	16	TRBD1	TRBV6-1	TRBJ2-7	TGTGCCAGCAGTGAAAACGACAGGGTTGGAAGTTACGAGCAGTACTTC	CASSENDRVGSYEQYF
many	14	NA	TRBV6-1	TRBJ2-1	TGTGCCAGCTCCCCAGGGGTTGGACGCAATGAGCAGTTCTTC	CASSPGVGRNEQFF
many	14	NA	TRBV18	TRBJ2-2	TGTGCCAGCTCACAACTGAAACTGGCCGGGGAGCTGTTTTTT	CASSQLKLAGELFF
many	15	NA	TRBV11-2	TRBJ1-4	TGTGCCAGCAGCCACCACCCGGACGATGGTGAAAAACTGTTTTTT	CASSHHPDDGEKLFF
many	11	TRBD2	TRBV20-1	TRBJ2-1	TGCAGTGGTGGGCGGGGGTATGAGCAGTTCTTC	CSGGRGYEQFF
few	15	NA	TRBV27	TRBJ2-6	TGTGCCAGCAAGACCAGGGCGTCTGGGGCCAACGTCCTGACTTTC	CASKTRASGANVLTF
NA	16	TRBD2	TRBV7-8	TRBJ2-2	TGCGCCAGCAGCTCTGGACTAGCGGGAGGGTCCGGGGAGCTGTTTTTT	CASSSGLAGGSGELFF
many	14	NA	TRBV3-1	TRBJ2-6	TGTGCCAGCAGCTGGAGCTCTGGGGCCAACGTCCTGACTTTC	CASSWSSGANVLTF
many	19	TRBD2	TRBV4-1	TRBJ2-1	TGCGCCAGCAGCCAAGCTCCCCCGGGACTAGCGGGAGTTGAGAATGAGCAGTTCTTC	CASSQAPPGLAGVENEQFF
many	16	TRBD1	TRBV19	TRBJ2-1	TGTGCCAGTAGTATAGTGGGACAGGGTCGGGAGGATGAGCAGTTCTTC	CASSIVGQGREDEQFF
many	15	NA	TRBV9	TRBJ1-4	TGTGCCAGCAGCAAGCAACCGGGACCCTATGAAAAACTGTTTTTT	CASSKQPGPYEKLFF
many	12	NA	TRBV19	TRBJ2-1	TGTGCCAGTAGTATAAGCTACAATGAGCAGTTCTTC	CASSISYNEQFF
many	19	TRBD1	TRBV6-2/TRBV6-3	TRBJ1-1	TGTGCCAGCAGATCTCTCCGGGACAGGGGAGCCATAGTGAACACTGAAGCTTTCTTT	CASRSLRDRGAIVNTEAFF
many	13	NA	TRBV5-1	TRBJ2-6	TGCGCCAGCAGCTTGCAAGGGGCCAACGTCCTGACTTTC	CASSLQGANVLTF
many	13	NA	TRBV19	TRBJ1-2	TGTGCCAGTAGGACGGACGCTAACTATGGCTACACCTTC	CASRTDANYGYTF
many	16	NA	TRBV11-2	TRBJ2-7	TGTGCCAGCAGCTTAGAGGGACTTCCATCCCAAGGCGAGCAGTACTTC	CASSLEGLPSQGEQYF